Following are 5 T cell receptor beta chains from one sample sequenced in a study of blood T cell repertoires in COVID-19. Using immunoSEQ multiplex PCR, the repertoire was profiled, and TCRdb retains in-frame clones only, with some absent. The sample has 130,000 or so clones; approximately 84% are singletons. Material for sequencing was peripheral blood. Receptors originate from a woman aged 55 to 70 with acute or convalescent COVID-19.

The chain carries TRBV11-2 and TRBJ2-7; TRBD2 aligns across 7 bases. Germline assignment: CDR1 SGHAT and CDR2 FQNNGV. The ends lost 1 base at V and 3 bases at J; junction bases unmatched: 6. The CDR3 sequence is 15 residues long. CDR3 in amino acids: CASSLVPSGYYEQYV. CDR3 nucleotides: TGTGCCAGCAGCTTAGTGCCTAGCGGCTACTACGAGCAGTACGTC.

This chain joins TRBV28 and TRBJ1-2; tentative D call: TRBD1 (5 bases). Trimming took 3 bases from V and 4 from J, leaving 9 bases between them. CDR1 MDHEN and CDR2 SYDVKM come from the germline V gene. The CDR3 totals 13 residues. Here the CDR3 reads CASSFRVGYGYTF. DNA for the CDR3: TGTGCCAGCAGTTTCAGGGTGGGCTATGGCTACACCTTC.

The chain uses TRBV19 and TRBJ1-5; D gene uncertain. CDR1 and CDR2 (germline): LNHDA, SQIVND (reference sequence). With 3 bases removed from V and 3 bases from J, the gap between germline ends came to 6 bases. The CDR3 consists of 13 residues. For the CDR3, the DNA is TGTGCCAGTAGTATGGTAGACAATCAGCCCCAGCATTTT. Residues: CASSMVDNQPQHF.

The gene calls are TRBV11-2 and TRBJ1-2; D remains ambiguous. V was shortened by 5 bases and J by 7 bases, with 11 bases between the two germline ends. In germline, CDR1 is SGHAT, CDR2 FQNNGV. The CDR3 length is 12 residues. CDR3 DNA: TGTGCCAGCAGCCCCTGGGGAGCTGGCTACACCTTC. Translation gives CASSPWGAGYTF.

This clone has just a few counts. Other DNA sequences in the same sample also yield this CDR3. This rearrangement joins TRBV5-1 to TRBJ2-2; D perhaps matches TRBD1 (6 bases). CDR3 length equals 15 residues. CDR1 is SGHRS and CDR2 is YFSETQ in the germline V gene. With 2 bases removed from V and 3 bases from J, the gap between germline ends came to 11 bases. CDR3: CASSLGAGDTGELFF. CDR3 coding DNA: TGCGCCAGCAGCTTAGGGGCAGGGGACACCGGGGAGCTGTTTTTT.